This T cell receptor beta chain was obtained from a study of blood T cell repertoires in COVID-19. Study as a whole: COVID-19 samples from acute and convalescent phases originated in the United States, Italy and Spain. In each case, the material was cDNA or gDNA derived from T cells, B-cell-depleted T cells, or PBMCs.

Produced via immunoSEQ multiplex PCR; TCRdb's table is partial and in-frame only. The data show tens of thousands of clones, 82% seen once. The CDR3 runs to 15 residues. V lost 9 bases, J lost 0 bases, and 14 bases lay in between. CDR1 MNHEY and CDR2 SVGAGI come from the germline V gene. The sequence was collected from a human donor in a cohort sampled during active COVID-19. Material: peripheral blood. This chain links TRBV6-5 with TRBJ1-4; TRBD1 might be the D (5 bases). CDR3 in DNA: TGTGCCAGTCTCCTCGGGGGAGCAACTAATGAAAAACTGTTTTTT. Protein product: CASLLGGATNEKLFF.